This T cell receptor (beta chain) was captured in a study of identical twins. The V gene end was trimmed by 0 bases and the J gene end by 2 bases; junction bases not matched to a gene: 3. Germline V gives CDR1 SGHRS, CDR2 YFSETQ. There are 15 residues in the CDR3. Many counts were recorded for this clonotype. Its antigen is unknown. Study outcomes and limitations: High-abundance cord blood beta clonotypes had fewer insertions; memory repertoires showed none. Analyses of zero insertions could be partly confounded by invariant MAIT and iNKT cells. The conclusions drew on cross-sectional statistical analysis instead of tracking the same donors.

A universal primer site was incorporated via template switching, and the cDNA contained unique molecular identifiers. TCRdb fed the 5' RACE reads into MiXCR, producing one record per CDR3 protein. The repertoire holds around 670,000 distinct CDR3 sequences, with around 5.7% as singletons. This chain links TRBV5-1 with TRBJ2-5; TRBD2 matches at 8 bases. Specimen: naive T cells sorted from blood. The receptor was derived from a man between 18 and 35 years old in good health. This chain's CDR3 is CASSLATSGQETQYF. CDR3 nucleotide sequence: TGCGCCAGCAGCTTGGCCACTAGCGGACAAGAGACCCAGTACTTC.